Described below is a single T cell receptor beta chain sequence and its context. Via MiXCR, TCRdb re-called the 5' RACE reads, giving one row per CDR3 protein. The sample consists of about 470,000 distinct CDR3 sequences, more than 20% of them appearing once. The CDR3 spans 13 residues. Germline CDR1 reads SGHTA; CDR2 reads FQGNSA. The V gene end was trimmed by 4 bases and the J gene end by 4 bases; junction bases not matched to a gene: 4. The sample comes from a study of identical twins. These records were also assigned to another study, of T cells expressing NK-cell markers.

The specimen sequenced was CD4+ T cells sorted from blood. This TCR was sampled from a woman aged 18-29 years in good health. V is TRBV7-2 and J is TRBJ2-7, with 7 nucleotides matching TRBD1. The CDR3 protein is CASSSGQLYEQYF. The DNA of the CDR3 is TGTGCCAGCAGCTCGGGACAGCTATACGAGCAGTACTTC.